The source of this T cell receptor (beta chain) is a study of cytotoxic CD8 clonotypes in ibrutinib-treated CLL (dated by TCRdb to the early 2020s). For context, the study as a whole: The cohort had 11 relapsed/refractory and 15 treatment-naive patients; around 17 were IGHV unmutated. Partial responses were observed in some 24 patients and complete responses in 2; after a median follow-up of around 68 months, remission was maintained in roughly 14 patients and progression was observed in around twelve. Response samples were obtained after a median of 12 months of treatment, with a range of roughly 6 to 40 months. On average, each sample yielded about 250,000 productive templates and under 95,000 productive rearrangements. Longitudinal samples were available for about 30% of the roughly 86 trial participants. Cryopreserved peripheral blood mononuclear cells were obtained before treatment, at response, and at either sustained remission or disease progression. Every remission and progressive disease sample was obtained while ibrutinib was still being received by the patients. Here is what the overall study found, with its caveats: Lymph node repertoires were not examined, and the timing of sampling was not matched between patients in sustained remission and those whose disease progressed. An increase in clonality was observed at ibrutinib response, with clonality remaining stable during sustained remission and falling back toward baseline at progression. Public clonotypes were rare and either shrank or stayed stable during treatment, and the rise in clonality at ibrutinib response reflected expansion of private clonotypes. At baseline, clonality was higher than in age-matched healthy donors and showed a strong correlation with circulating CD8+ T-cell counts.

Each clonotype received, on average, 10x coverage in deep resolution sequencing performed on a MiSeq, where the target depth lay between 1 in 1 million and 1 in 200,000 T cells. The immunoSEQ hsTCRB Kit was used to generate the TCR beta libraries. In the source study's methods: Data were analyzed with ImmunoSEQ Data Assistant and ImmunoSEQ Analyzer, with V, D and J genes assigned per IMGT definitions. Clonality, with values ranging from 0 to 1, was calculated as one minus the normalized Shannon entropy of productive rearrangement frequencies. Only overrepresented clonotypes making up at least 0.05% of the repertoire of each patient were included in the public clonotype analysis. Thirteen age-matched healthy donor repertoires from immuneACCESS were used as controls for clonality. Held by TCRdb, this immuneACCESS table contains in-frame sequences only and omits some clones. Under half of the omission traces to an unresolved V gene where checked; the cause of the rest is unknown. V, J and clone size are those of that table, while D and trimming were read from the DNA. This sample comprises roughly 180,000 clones, about 72% of them detected only once. The top ten hold 13% of the sample.

About this clone itself: It has no known antigen specificity. No quality values exist for individual bases; no much larger clone is one base distant.

The sample's time point label, in plain terms: 20 to 25 months on ibrutinib. Roughly 1.8 micrograms of genomic DNA were extracted from cryopreserved PBMCs for TCR beta library preparation. Longitudinal blood samples from CLL patients on ibrutinib monotherapy underwent high-throughput TCR beta sequencing. The patients took part in an open-label, single-center phase 2 trial of ibrutinib monotherapy. The specimen comprised PBMCs, sampled after 24 months of ibrutinib treatment. The sequence was collected from a human donor with chronic lymphocytic leukemia.

The nucleotides read TGTGCCAGCTCACCGGGGACAGGGGACTCCTACGAGCAGTACTTC. Translated, this gives CASSPGTGDSYEQYF. This chain joins TRBV18 to TRBJ2-7; a stretch of 10 junction bases matches TRBD1. From V the trimming removes 3 bases and from J it removes 0 bases, while the gene matches leave 2 bases of the junction unaccounted for. From the cysteine through the phenylalanine, the CDR3 covers 15 amino acids. Of all the DNA, just the CDR3 is kept, 45 bases in frame from base 1. According to the germline V gene, CDR1 reads KGHSH and CDR2 reads LQKENI. The reference TRBV18 and TRBJ2-7 proteins fill in what lies around the CDR3, so the full variable domain reads NAGVMQNPRHLVRRRGQEARLRCSPMKGHSHVYWYRQLPEEGLKFMVYLQKENIIDESGMPKERFSAEFPKEGPSILRIQQVVRGDSAAYFCASSPGTGDSYEQYFGPGTRLTVT.